This T cell receptor (beta chain) was retrieved from a study of post-analysis software for immune sequencing data. Overall study: Disease courses included relapsing-remitting, secondary progressive and progressive-relapsing multiple sclerosis. Study findings and constraints: Strong co-clustering by F measure was evident for samples that had been prepared in the same batch. Patients carried several TRBV segments more frequently than controls did, and TRBV5-6, TRBV5-1 and TRBV20-1 were among them.

Prepared TCR beta cDNA libraries contained unique molecular identifiers. Each sample of about 0.9 to 11 million input T cells yielded about 500,000 cDNA molecules, so each molecule approximated one T cell. TCRdb re-derived calls from the PCR reads in MiXCR, one entry per CDR3 protein. The repertoire holds some 890,000 distinct CDR3 sequences, with 53% as singletons. The length of the CDR3 is 15 residues. The germline CDR1 and CDR2 sequences are ENHRY and SYGVKD. V was clipped by 6 bases and J by 2 bases; unmatched bases: 6. This clonotype has just a few counts. The antigen is not known. The source material was blood. The receptor comes from a girl aged 10 to 17 with multiple sclerosis. The rearrangement links TRBV10-3 to TRBJ2-7; 11 nucleotides align to TRBD1. CDR3 DNA: TGTGCCATCAGCGCCCCGGGACAGGGGGCCTACGAGCAGTACTTC. Amino acids: CAISAPGQGAYEQYF.